The source of this TCR beta chain is a study of CXCR3-negative and CXCR3-positive naive CD8 T cells. Study-level points and caveats: Because surface CD5 did not distinguish the naive subsets, TCR strength was inferred from TRB CDR3 properties.

The libraries of TRB cDNA were constructed through 5' RACE using UMI labels. After re-calling the 5' RACE reads, TCRdb lists one entry per CDR3 protein, DNA absent. This sample's clone table lists roughly 48,000 distinct CDR3 sequences. This CDR3 has 12 amino acids. Germline CDR1 reads ENHRY; CDR2 reads SYGVKD. On this clonotype: Its antigen is still unknown.

This TCR came from a human donor in good health. Some clones in this sample may be carry-over from other donors' samples. V gene TRBV10-3 combines with J gene TRBJ2-2. The sample taken for sequencing was memory CD8+ T cells from blood. CDR3: CAISAVTGELFF.